What follows are 9 T cell receptor beta chains derived from one specimen sequenced in a study of blood T cell repertoires in COVID-19. Clones were read by immunoSEQ multiplex PCR, and TCRdb kept only the in-frame ones, dropping some. The sample shows 65,000 to 85,000 clones, 70% to 90% of them seen only once. The sample consisted of peripheral blood. These receptors originate from a man aged 45-60 years with active COVID-19.

CDR3 nucleotides: TGTGCCAGCAGTGAGGCTAGCGGAGAGTACAATGAGCAGTTCTTC. Translation: CASSEASGEYNEQFF. The chain carries TRBV6-1 and TRBJ2-1, with TRBD2 matching 7 bases. Germline CDR1 reads MNHNS; CDR2 reads SASEGT. The CDR3 spans 15 residues. Losses at the gene ends were 3 bases for V and 4 bases for J; bases not matched to a gene: 6.

CDR3 in DNA: TGTGCCAGCAGTTATTCGGTTCTTGGGGGCCGGGAACAGCCCCAGCATTTT. Translating gives CASSYSVLGGREQPQHF. V is TRBV6-9 and J is TRBJ1-5; possibly TRBD1 for D (6 bases). Germline lookup yields CDR1 MNHGY and CDR2 SVAAGI. This CDR3 comprises 17 residues. V lost 0 bases to trimming and J lost 7 bases, with 19 bases between them.

J is TRBJ1-2 and V is TRBV6-2 or TRBV6-3, with a weak D call TRBD1 (5 bases). V was shortened by 3 bases and J by 4 bases, with 15 bases between the two germline ends. CDR1 and CDR2 (germline): MNHEY, SVGEGT. CDR3 size: 15 residues. CDR3 loop: CASSYAGIGSYGYTF. CDR3 nucleotide sequence: TGTGCCAGCAGTTATGCAGGGATCGGCTCCTATGGCTACACCTTC.

This clone came up once. The chain employs TRBV7-2 and TRBJ1-1; 7 nucleotides match TRBD1. The CDR3 is made up of 11 amino acids. Per germline, CDR1 SGHTA and CDR2 FQGNSA. Unmatched junction bases numbered 1, after V lost 8 bases and J lost 4 bases. The CDR3 coding sequence is TGTGCCAGCGGACAGGCCACTGAAGCTTTCTTT. This encodes CASGQATEAFF.

This chain links TRBV7-2 with TRBJ2-1; a possible D gene is TRBD1 (6 bases). Trimming shortened V by 3 bases and J by 9 bases, and 12 bases separated the two germline ends. This CDR3 has 13 amino acids. Germline V gene data show CDR1 as SGHTA and CDR2 as FQGNSA. CDR3 protein: CASSFPQGGEQFF. CDR3 DNA sequence: TGTGCCAGCAGCTTCCCTCAAGGGGGTGAGCAGTTCTTC.

The table lists this clone with a count of one. This chain joins TRBV28 and TRBJ2-1; 11 bases fit TRBD2. The CDR3 loop spans 16 amino acids. Germline CDR1 reads MDHEN; CDR2 reads SYDVKM. V lost 2 bases to trimming and J lost 3 bases; unmatched junction nucleotides: 3. The CDR3 nucleotides are TGTGCCAGCAGTTTAGGCCTAGCGGGAGGCTACAATGAGCAGTTCTTC. Translated: CASSLGLAGGYNEQFF.

The chain carries TRBV28 and TRBJ1-2, with 8 bases matching TRBD1. Germline V gives CDR1 MDHEN, CDR2 SYDVKM. This CDR3 is 13 amino acids long. With V trimmed by 7 bases and J by 4 bases, 5 bases remained unmatched. CDR3 amino acids: CASTNRGVYGYTF. As DNA, the CDR3 is TGTGCCAGCACCAACAGGGGGGTCTATGGCTACACCTTC.

The genes are TRBV6-5 and TRBJ2-3; no clear D gene. The germline gives CDR1 MNHEY, CDR2 SVGAGI. Trimming pared 6 bases from V and 1 base from J, leaving 8 bases between. CDR3 length: 13 residues. Here the CDR3 DNA reads TGTGCCAGCAGCCCGGGTGGCACAGATACGCAGTATTTT. Protein product: CASSPGGTDTQYF.

In its sample, this clone was seen once. The chain has TRBV7-9 and TRBJ2-7; D is ambiguous. CDR1 and CDR2 from the germline V gene are SEHNR and FQNEAQ (reference sequence). This CDR3 comprises 15 residues. Trimming removed 5 bases from V and 3 bases from J, with 17 bases in between. For the CDR3, the DNA is TGTGCCAGCAGCCTCGGCGGCGCAGAATTCTACGAGCAGTACTTC. This encodes CASSLGGAEFYEQYF.